The next 24 T cell receptor beta chains were all read from a single sample in a study of blood T cells in healthy people across ages. For the second PCR, which ran for roughly 7 to 11 cycles, a sample-barcoded 5' primer and a J-beta primer mix were used. Using its own MiXCR run on the 5' RACE reads, TCRdb lists one record per CDR3 protein. The table shows about 900,000 distinct CDR3 sequences, with around 48% occurring only once. The sample comprised blood. The receptor set was obtained from a man aged 25-40 years in good health.

This clonotype was counted a few times. CDR3 region: CATSGDINGDTDTQYF. CDR3 bases: TGTGCCACCAGCGGCGACATAAATGGCGACACAGATACGCAGTATTTT. V usage is TRBV15 and J usage is TRBJ2-3; no reliable D call. The germline CDR1 and CDR2 sequences are LNHNV and YYDKDF (reference sequence). There are 16 residues in the CDR3. V was clipped by 5 bases and J by 2 bases, with 17 bases between them.

This clonotype was counted a few times. V is TRBV4-1 and J is TRBJ2-3; tentative D call: TRBD2 (5 bases). Germline CDR1 MGHRA, CDR2 YSYEKL. The V gene lost 3 bases and the J gene lost 11 bases, with 18 bases spanning the gap. The CDR3 sequence is 14 residues long. In DNA form, the CDR3 reads TGCGCCAGCAGCCAGACCGGGATAGGGTTCGGGCAGTATTTT. This gives the protein CASSQTGIGFGQYF.

The chain is built from TRBV11-3 and TRBJ2-1; D remains ambiguous. Germline lookup yields CDR1 SGHNT and CDR2 YENEEA. The CDR3 sequence is 13 residues long. Between the trimmed V and J ends, which lost 5 bases and 4 bases, there was a span of 9 bases. The CDR3 DNA reads TGTGCCAGCAGCCCCAAGGCTTACAATGAGCAGTTCTTC. Its protein is CASSPKAYNEQFF.

In this sample, this clonotype turned up a few times. This chain connects TRBV6-5 to TRBJ1-4; D unresolved. Germline CDR1 MNHEY, CDR2 SVGAGI. The CDR3 loop spans 14 amino acids. V lost 5 bases and J lost 6, with 13 bases in between. CDR3 in amino acids: CASSQGWVDEKLFF. The CDR3 DNA reads TGTGCCAGCAGTCAAGGGTGGGTTGATGAAAAACTGTTTTTT.

V gene TRBV7-2 combines with J gene TRBJ2-7, with D tentatively TRBD1 (6 bases). The germline V gene encodes CDR1 SGHTA and CDR2 FQGNSA. V was clipped by 4 bases and J by 2 bases, with 12 bases between them. This CDR3 has 14 residues. In DNA, the CDR3 is TGTGCCAGCAGCTATCAGGGGCTTACCTACGAGCAGTACTTC. It is translated as CASSYQGLTYEQYF.

A few counts support this clonotype. V and J are TRBV7-3 and TRBJ2-4; possible D gene TRBD1, 7 bases. The germline V and J ends were trimmed by 1 base and 8 bases, with 12 bases remaining between them. There are 14 residues in the CDR3. The V gene's germline CDR1 is SGHTA and CDR2 FQGTGA. The CDR3: CASSLIGRGDIQYF. The CDR3 coding sequence is TGTGCCAGCAGCTTAATAGGCAGGGGGGACATTCAGTACTTC.

This chain links TRBV14 with TRBJ2-1; D unclear. The CDR3 extends over 16 amino acids. The V end lost 4 bases, the J end lost 1 base, and 14 bases lay between the germline ends. Germline V gene data show CDR1 as SGHDN and CDR2 as FVKESK. The CDR3 DNA sequence: TGTGCCAGCAGCCCCCTAACCGGATTATCCTACAATGAGCAGTTCTTC. It specifies CASSPLTGLSYNEQFF. Based on the CDR3 plus reference TRBV14 and TRBJ2-1, the full variable domain is EAGVTQFPSHSVIEKGQTVTLRCDPISGHDNLYWYRRVMGKEIKFLLHFVKESKQDESGMPNNRFLAERTGGTYSTLKVQPAELEDSGVYFCASSPLTGLSYNEQFFGPGTRLTVL.

This chain uses TRBV6-2 or TRBV6-3 with TRBJ2-7, with 7 bases lining up with TRBD1. The germline CDR1 and CDR2 sequences are MNHEY and SVGEGT. V lost 2 bases and J lost 0; bases outside the gene matches: 7. The CDR3 spans 16 residues. The CDR3: CASSYPGQPSSYEQYF. DNA of the CDR3: TGTGCCAGCAGTTACCCGGGACAGCCGAGCTCCTACGAGCAGTACTTC.

The chain employs TRBV29-1 and TRBJ1-1; tentatively, D is TRBD1 (6 bases). V was trimmed by 2 bases and J by 4 bases, leaving 11 bases between them. The CDR3 consists of 13 residues. Germline values: CDR1 SQVTM, CDR2 ANQGSEA. The CDR3 DNA reads as TGCAGCGTTGAAATAGGGGGTTCCACTGAAGCTTTCTTT. It translates to CSVEIGGSTEAFF.

The chain is built from TRBV20-1 and TRBJ2-3; 8 bases agree with TRBD1. V was pared by 4 bases and J by 6 bases, with 9 bases of the junction left unmatched. Looked up from germline, CDR1 is DFQATT and CDR2 is SNEGSKA (reference sequence). The CDR3 length is 14 residues. The CDR3 nucleotides read TGCAGTGCTACGACCCAGGGGGCGTGGGATACGCAGTATTTT. It specifies CSATTQGAWDTQYF.

The rearrangement links TRBV7-2 to TRBJ2-1; TRBD1 might be the D (6 bases). The CDR3 has 16 residues. The ends were cut back, 4 bases at V and 1 base at J, with 14 bases in the middle. The germline gives CDR1 SGHTA, CDR2 FQGNSA. For the CDR3, the DNA is TGTGCCAGCAGCTCACTAACAGGGAAGTCCTACAATGAGCAGTTCTTC. It translates to CASSSLTGKSYNEQFF. The full variable domain, completed using reference TRBV7-2 and TRBJ2-1, is GAGVSQSPSNKVTEKGKDVELRCDPISGHTALYWYRQSLGQGLEFLIYFQGNSAPDKSGLPSDRFSAERTGGSVSTLTIQRTQQEDSAVYLCASSSLTGKSYNEQFFGPGTRLTVL.

CDR3 region: CSVEASGVIPVETQYF. CDR3 nucleotides: TGCAGCGTTGAGGCTAGCGGGGTTATCCCCGTAGAGACCCAGTACTTC. The V and J genes are TRBV29-1 and TRBJ2-5, with 9 bases matching TRBD2. This CDR3 comprises 16 residues. With 3 bases clipped from V and 4 bases from J, the junction kept 12 bases outside the gene matches. Germline V gene lookup returns CDR1 SQVTM and CDR2 ANQGSEA.

The chain couples TRBV6-5 to TRBJ1-1; D might be TRBD1 (5 bases). This CDR3 comprises 14 residues. The V gene lost 5 bases and the J gene lost 4 bases, with 14 bases spanning the gap. The germline CDR1 and CDR2 sequences are MNHEY and SVGAGI. CDR3 region: CASSATVGGTEAFF. Here the CDR3 DNA reads TGTGCCAGCAGTGCCACCGTGGGGGGCACTGAAGCTTTCTTT.

The chain links TRBV4-1 to TRBJ2-3; 9 bases are a match to TRBD1. V lost 3 bases and J lost 3; bases outside the gene matches: 4. The CDR3 consists of 15 residues. Germline-derived CDR1 and CDR2 are MGHRA and YSYEKL. CDR3 residues: CASSHPGQGTDTQYF. The DNA for the CDR3 is TGCGCCAGCAGCCATCCGGGACAGGGTACAGATACGCAGTATTTT.

This clonotype was counted a single time. V usage is TRBV3-1 and J usage is TRBJ2-1; 7 bases are a match to TRBD2. This CDR3 contains 12 residues. V lost 0 bases, J lost 13 bases, and 3 bases stayed unmatched. The germline CDR1 and CDR2 sequences are LGHDT and YNNKEL (reference sequence). In DNA form, the CDR3 reads TGTGCCAGCAGCCAAGAGGGGAGGGTACAGTTCTTC. It translates to CASSQEGRVQFF.

The sample holds one count of this clonotype. The chain joins TRBV29-1 to TRBJ1-1; D perhaps matches TRBD1 (6 bases). Germline-derived CDR1 and CDR2 are SQVTM and ANQGSEA. The length of the CDR3 is 15 residues. V dropped 3 bases and J dropped 0 bases, with 14 bases sitting between them. The CDR3, as DNA: TGCAGCGTTGAGGTCCTCGGACAGATGAACACTGAAGCTTTCTTT. As protein: CSVEVLGQMNTEAFF. The variable domain in full, completed from reference TRBV29-1 and TRBJ1-1, reads SAVISQKPSRDICQRGTSLTIQCQVDSQVTMMFWYRQQPGQSLTLIATANQGSEATYESGFVIDKFPISRPNLTFSTLTVSNMSPEDSSIYLCSVEVLGQMNTEAFFGQGTRLTVV.

V and J are TRBV7-2 and TRBJ2-7; tentatively, D is TRBD1 (5 bases). With 1 base removed from V and 5 bases from J, the gap between germline ends came to 12 bases. Germline assignment: CDR1 SGHTA and CDR2 FQGNSA. This CDR3 is built from 14 residues. The CDR3 DNA reads as TGTGCCAGCAGCTTAGGTTGGGGCCTGGACGAGCAGTACTTC. Protein product: CASSLGWGLDEQYF.

V and J are TRBV5-5 and TRBJ1-1, with D hard to call. This CDR3 spans 12 amino acids. V lost 3 bases and J 6 bases, leaving 9 bases between the germline ends. The germline gives CDR1 SGHKS, CDR2 YYEKEE (reference sequence). The CDR3 loop is CASSSISPEAFF. The CDR3 DNA follows: TGTGCCAGCAGCTCGATTTCCCCTGAAGCTTTCTTT.

This clonotype turned up a few times. The V and J genes are TRBV7-2 and TRBJ2-4; 10 bases map to TRBD2. V lost 8 bases to trimming and J lost 13 bases; unmatched junction nucleotides: 14. The CDR3 has 14 residues. Germline V gives CDR1 SGHTA, CDR2 FQGNSA. CDR3 sequence: CASLSGGNNNEQYF. The CDR3 DNA is TGTGCCAGCCTTAGCGGGGGGAATAACAATGAGCAGTACTTC.

The chain uses TRBV29-1 and TRBJ2-4, with 7 nucleotides matching TRBD2. CDR3 length equals 15 residues. The germline V gene has CDR1 SQVTM and CDR2 ANQGSEA. V lost 3 bases, J lost 0 bases, and 5 bases stayed unmatched. The CDR3 is CSVEGGDLAKNIQYF. The CDR3 DNA sequence: TGCAGCGTTGAGGGGGGGGACTTAGCCAAAAACATTCAGTACTTC.

This clonotype turned up a few times. This rearrangement joins TRBV27 to TRBJ2-2; D call uncertain. CDR3 size: 14 residues. V lost 7 bases to trimming and J lost 1 base, with 10 bases between them. In germline, CDR1 is MNHEY, CDR2 SMNVEV (reference sequence). CDR3 bases: TGTGCCAGCACCTACCGAGTGAACACCGGGGAGCTGTTTTTT. The encoded protein is CASTYRVNTGELFF.

V usage is TRBV20-1 and J usage is TRBJ2-7; D ambiguous. Germline lookup yields CDR1 DFQATT and CDR2 SNEGSKA (reference sequence). The CDR3 has 14 amino acids. Trimming pared 5 bases from V and 4 bases from J, leaving 18 bases between. The CDR3 is CSAHSQETNYEQYF. The CDR3 DNA reads as TGCAGTGCTCATAGCCAGGAAACGAATTACGAGCAGTACTTC.

The chain carries TRBV27 and TRBJ1-2; 8 positions agree with TRBD1. Germline CDR1 is MNHEY and CDR2 is SMNVEV (reference sequence). This CDR3 is 18 amino acids long. Unmatched junction bases numbered 21, after V lost 8 bases and J lost 4 bases. Here the CDR3 reads CASGYQSTGASSGYGYTF. CDR3 DNA sequence: TGTGCCAGCGGATACCAGTCGACAGGGGCAAGTTCAGGCTATGGCTACACCTTC.

At least ten counts were recorded for this clonotype. The chain couples TRBV10-3 to TRBJ2-5; D is ambiguous. V lost 6 bases and J lost 4, with 6 bases in between. Per germline, CDR1 ENHRY and CDR2 SYGVKD. The CDR3 is made up of 11 amino acids. The CDR3: CAIRDGETQYF. CDR3 DNA: TGTGCCATCAGGGATGGAGAGACCCAGTACTTC.